The next 26 T cell receptor beta chains were all read from a single sample in a study of cytomegalovirus exposure and HLA in healthy donors. In the PCR, 60 Vbeta and 13 Jbeta primers were used. The data were produced by immunoSEQ multiplex PCR, yet TCRdb's version contains in-frame clones alone and is incomplete. This sample carries more than 130,000 clones, roughly 80% of them seen once, and the ten largest clones take 6.8%. Sequences were obtained from PBMCs. These receptors came from a man in his forties or fifties in good health and CMV-seropositive.

The chain joins TRBV9 to TRBJ2-5; possibly TRBD2 for D (7 bases). Per the germline V gene, CDR1 is SGDLS and CDR2 is YYNGEE. The length of the CDR3 is 15 residues. Trimming removed 2 bases from V and 5 bases from J, with 16 bases in between. CDR3 in amino acids: CASSVGGGSRETQYF. DNA for the CDR3: TGTGCCAGCAGCGTGGGCGGGGGCTCTAGGGAGACCCAGTACTTC.

This clone was picked up one time. This chain links TRBV7-7 with TRBJ2-2, with D perhaps matching TRBD2 (5 bases). Per germline, CDR1 SSHAT and CDR2 FNYEAQ (reference sequence). This CDR3 contains 13 residues. CDR3 DNA: TGTGCTAGCTCGCCCGGGGTCGCCGGGGAGCTGTTTTTT. Amino acids: CASSPGVAGELFF.

The CDR3 spells CASSFGGGTDTQYF. The CDR3 nucleotides read TGCGCCAGCAGCTTCGGCGGGGGCACAGATACGCAGTATTTT. V gene TRBV5-1 combines with J gene TRBJ2-3; D perhaps matches TRBD2 (6 bases). The CDR3 sequence is 14 residues long. The V end was cut by 2 bases, the J end by 1 base, with 8 bases between. Germline V gene data show CDR1 as SGHRS and CDR2 as YFSETQ.

This clone has just one count. This chain connects TRBV4-3 to TRBJ1-1, with 7 positions matching TRBD1. The germline CDR1 and CDR2 sequences are LGHNA and YSLEER. The CDR3 spans 15 residues. V gave up 0 bases and J gave up 7 bases; unmatched junction bases: 8. The CDR3: CASSQEARGRFEAFF. The CDR3 nucleotides are TGCGCCAGCAGCCAAGAGGCCAGGGGGAGGTTTGAAGCTTTCTTT.

V gene TRBV28 combines with J gene TRBJ2-7, with 13 bases lining up with TRBD2. Germline V gives CDR1 MDHEN, CDR2 SYDVKM. The ends lost 5 bases at V and 1 base at J; junction bases unmatched: 5. The CDR3 sequence is 16 residues long. This CDR3 is CASSATSGGLSYEQYF. The CDR3 nucleotides are TGTGCCAGCAGTGCGACTAGCGGGGGGTTATCCTACGAGCAGTACTTC.

This clone was detected only a few times. The chain employs TRBV29-1 and TRBJ1-5, with 8 nucleotides matching TRBD1. With V trimmed by 7 bases and J by 4 bases, 12 bases remained unmatched. The CDR3 extends over 15 amino acids. From germline, CDR1 is SQVTM and CDR2 ANQGSEA. The CDR3 sequence: CSAVGGTGENQPQHF. The CDR3 DNA is TGCAGCGCGGTGGGGGGGACAGGAGAGAATCAGCCCCAGCATTTT.

V and J are TRBV5-1 and TRBJ1-1; D is perhaps TRBD1 (6 bases). V lost 1 base and J 2 bases, leaving 12 bases between the germline ends. Germline CDR1 reads SGHRS; CDR2 reads YFSETQ. The CDR3 has 15 residues. DNA for the CDR3: TGCGCCAGCAGCTTGAACGGACAGAGTAACACTGAAGCTTTCTTT. Encoded protein: CASSLNGQSNTEAFF.

V usage is TRBV30 and J usage is TRBJ2-2; D remains unclear. There are 17 residues in the CDR3. With 0 bases removed from V and 4 bases from J, the gap between germline ends came to 18 bases. Germline lookup yields CDR1 GTSNPN and CDR2 SVGIG (reference sequence). The CDR3 reads CAWSVQRRASSTGELFF. CDR3 DNA sequence: TGTGCCTGGAGTGTACAACGCCGTGCCTCAAGCACCGGGGAGCTGTTTTTT. Full variable domain (missing parts from reference TRBV30 and TRBJ2-2): SQTIHQWPATLVQPVGSPLSLECTVEGTSNPNLYWYRQAAGRGLQLLFYSVGIGQISSEVPQNLSASRPQDRQFILSSKKLLLSDSGFYLCAWSVQRRASSTGELFFGEGSRLTVL.

The DNA of the CDR3 is TGTGCCAGCAGGTCCGGGACAGGGAATTATGGCTACACCTTC. It yields the protein CASRSGTGNYGYTF. V and J are TRBV28 and TRBJ1-2; 9 bases agree with TRBD1. With V trimmed by 6 bases and J by 5 bases, 7 bases remained unmatched. Germline CDR1 and CDR2: MDHEN and SYDVKM. The CDR3 is made up of 14 amino acids.

Points on this clone: A read error may account for a junction end that differs from germline. The V gene is TRBV19, the J gene TRBJ1-6; possible D gene TRBD1, 5 bases. This CDR3 is 14 amino acids long. Germline CDR1 reads LNHDA; CDR2 reads SQIVND (reference sequence). CDR3 amino acids: CASSDRDYYSPLHF. The CDR3 DNA is TGTGCCAGTAGCGACCGGGACTATTATTCACCCCTCCACTTT. The full variable domain, completed using reference TRBV19 and TRBJ1-6, is DGGITQSPKYLFRKEGQNVTLSCEQNLNHDAMYWYRQDPGQGLRLIYYSQIVNDFQKGDIAEGYSVSREKKESFPLTVTSAQKNPTAFYLCASSDRDYYSPLHFGNGTRLTVT.

This clone is a singleton in its sample. In nucleotides, the CDR3 is TGTGCCAGCAGCTCATACGGGACTAGCTTCTCTGGGGCCAACGTCCTGACTTTC. Encoded protein: CASSSYGTSFSGANVLTF. This rearrangement joins TRBV11-2 to TRBJ2-6; 9 bases align to TRBD2. V shed 4 bases and J 0 bases; nucleotides not matched to a gene: 7. This CDR3 is 18 amino acids long. CDR1 and CDR2 from the germline V gene are SGHAT and FQNNGV. Full variable domain (missing parts from reference TRBV11-2 and TRBJ2-6): EAGVAQSPRYKIIEKRQSVAFWCNPISGHATLYWYQQILGQGPKLLIQFQNNGVVDDSQLPKDRFSAERLKGVDSTLKIQPAKLEDSAVYLCASSSYGTSFSGANVLTFGAGSRLTVL.

The gene calls are TRBV5-6 and TRBJ1-1; no clear D gene. The V and J ends lost 4 bases and 1 base respectively, with 11 bases between them. The CDR3 is 14 amino acids. Germline values: CDR1 SGHDT, CDR2 YYEEEE. The CDR3 loop is CASSQQVGNTEAFF. The CDR3 region has the DNA TGTGCCAGCAGCCAGCAGGTGGGGAACACTGAAGCTTTCTTT.

The rearrangement uses TRBV10-1 and TRBJ2-2; 7 nucleotides line up with TRBD1. The germline V gene has CDR1 WNHNN and CDR2 SYGVQD (reference sequence). CDR3 length: 15 residues. J lost 1 base, V lost 6 bases, and 5 bases had no gene match. The CDR3 nucleotides read TGCGCCAGCAGCCGGGACAGACAGAACACCGGGGAGCTGTTTTTT. This sequence encodes CASSRDRQNTGELFF.

The genes are TRBV5-5 and TRBJ2-2; 10 nucleotides align to TRBD2. The CDR3 consists of 16 residues. With 0 bases clipped from V and 1 base from J, the junction kept 0 bases outside the gene matches. Germline values: CDR1 SGHKS, CDR2 YYEKEE (reference sequence). CDR3: CASSLASGRNTGELFF. The CDR3 region has the DNA TGTGCCAGCAGCTTGGCTAGCGGGAGGAACACCGGGGAGCTGTTTTTT.

The rearrangement joins TRBV7-2 to TRBJ1-4, with unresolved D. Germline loops: CDR1 SGHTA, CDR2 FQGNSA. With 0 bases removed from V and 5 bases from J, the gap between germline ends came to 16 bases. CDR3 length: 17 amino acids. CDR3: CASSLARTRVLNEKLFF. In nucleotides, the CDR3 is TGTGCCAGCAGCTTAGCGAGAACCCGGGTCCTCAATGAAAAACTGTTTTTT.

A few counts support this clone. The CDR3 is CASFTRRPEGKLFF. CDR3 in DNA: TGCGCCAGTTTTACCCGCAGACCGGAGGGAAAACTGTTTTTT. This chain links TRBV10-2 with TRBJ1-4; no firm D call. The germline CDR1 and CDR2 sequences are WSHSY and SAAADI. The CDR3 loop spans 14 amino acids. V lost 9 bases and J 10 bases, leaving 21 bases between the germline ends.

This clone was seen a few times. This chain joins TRBV6-5 and TRBJ2-1, with 9 bases fitting TRBD1. Losses at the gene ends were 4 bases for V and 6 bases for J; bases not matched to a gene: 1. The V gene's germline CDR1 is MNHEY and CDR2 SVGAGI. The CDR3 has 13 residues. The CDR3 DNA reads TGTGCCAGCAGTTTGACAGGGGGCAATGAGCAGTTCTTC. Protein sequence: CASSLTGGNEQFF.

The chain combines TRBV5-6 with TRBJ2-7, with D possibly TRBD1 on 5 matching bases. Trimming shortened V by 1 base and J by 2 bases, and 13 bases separated the two germline ends. The CDR3 loop spans 15 amino acids. Germline-derived CDR1 and CDR2 are SGHDT and YYEEEE. The CDR3 loop is CASSLMPDSTYEQYF. Written as DNA, the CDR3 is TGTGCCAGCAGCTTGATGCCAGACAGCACCTACGAGCAGTACTTC. The full variable domain, in which reference TRBV5-6 and TRBJ2-7 provide the parts outside the CDR3, is DAGVTQSPTHLIKTRGQQVTLRCSPKSGHDTVSWYQQALGQGPQFIFQYYEEEERQRGNFPDRFSGHQFPNYSSELNVNALLLGDSALYLCASSLMPDSTYEQYFGPGTRLTVT.

The chain uses TRBV4-1 and TRBJ1-5; 7 bases agree with TRBD1. V shed 2 bases, J shed 0 bases, and the junction held 10 bases outside the gene matches. The CDR3 sequence is 18 residues long. Germline CDR1 reads MGHRA; CDR2 reads YSYEKL. CDR3 DNA: TGCGCCAGCAGCCAATGGTCGGGACAGACTAATAGCAATCAGCCCCAGCATTTT. Translated: CASSQWSGQTNSNQPQHF.

This chain connects TRBV5-1 to TRBJ2-7, with 8 bases aligning to TRBD1. The CDR3 covers 13 residues. The ends lost 0 bases at V and 6 bases at J; junction bases unmatched: 2. Germline V gene sequence: CDR1 SGHRS, CDR2 YFSETQ. This CDR3 is CASSLVDRGEQYF. CDR3 DNA: TGCGCCAGCAGCTTGGTCGACAGGGGCGAGCAGTACTTC.

This clone was found once. This chain joins TRBV30 and TRBJ1-1; maybe TRBD1 (6 bases). The CDR3 runs 11 residues. V dropped 5 bases and J dropped 5 bases, with 9 bases sitting between them. The germline V gene has CDR1 GTSNPN and CDR2 SVGIG (reference sequence). CDR3 DNA: TGTGCCTGGGAAACAGGGACTGAAGCTTTCTTT. It translates to CAWETGTEAFF.

The chain is built from TRBV5-4 and TRBJ2-2; possibly TRBD2 for D (6 bases). Germline lookup yields CDR1 SGHNT and CDR2 YYREEE (reference sequence). This CDR3 has 17 residues. Between the trimmed V and J ends, which lost 3 bases and 1 base, there was a span of 16 bases. The CDR3 region has the DNA TGTGCCAGCAGCTCCGAGCCGGGGCGGGGGAACACCGGGGAGCTGTTTTTT. Translated: CASSSEPGRGNTGELFF.

The chain combines TRBV6-1 with TRBJ1-2, with 9 positions matching TRBD1. The CDR3 contains 15 residues. Germline CDR1 and CDR2: MNHNS and SASEGT. With V trimmed by 3 bases and J by 4 bases, 6 bases remained unmatched. This CDR3 is CASSDTGQGVYGYTF. CDR3 bases: TGTGCCAGCAGTGACACGGGACAGGGTGTCTATGGCTACACCTTC.

V and J are TRBV6-6 and TRBJ2-1, with TRBD2 matching 12 bases. The V gene end was trimmed by 5 bases and the J gene end by 6 bases; junction bases not matched to a gene: 2. The germline gives CDR1 MNHNY, CDR2 SVGAGI (reference sequence). This CDR3 comprises 14 residues. Written as DNA, the CDR3 is TGTGCCAGCAGTAGGGGACTAGCGGGCAATGAGCAGTTCTTC. Its translation: CASSRGLAGNEQFF.

V and J are TRBV27 and TRBJ2-1, with 7 bases lining up with TRBD2. CDR3 length: 15 amino acids. Germline trimming cut 4 bases from V and 6 bases from J; bases unmatched to any gene: 9. From germline, CDR1 is MNHEY and CDR2 SMNVEV (reference sequence). The CDR3: CASSSAGLTTNEQFF. The CDR3 nucleotides are TGTGCCAGCAGTTCTGCGGGACTAACAACCAATGAGCAGTTCTTC.

The chain links TRBV7-2 to TRBJ1-5; TRBD1 might be the D (6 bases). The V gene's germline CDR1 is SGHTA and CDR2 FQGNSA. V was shortened by 2 bases and J by 4 bases, with 9 bases between the two germline ends. This CDR3 has 14 residues. Here the CDR3 reads CASSLRGANQPQHF. DNA for the CDR3: TGTGCCAGCAGCTTACGGGGGGCGAATCAGCCCCAGCATTTT.